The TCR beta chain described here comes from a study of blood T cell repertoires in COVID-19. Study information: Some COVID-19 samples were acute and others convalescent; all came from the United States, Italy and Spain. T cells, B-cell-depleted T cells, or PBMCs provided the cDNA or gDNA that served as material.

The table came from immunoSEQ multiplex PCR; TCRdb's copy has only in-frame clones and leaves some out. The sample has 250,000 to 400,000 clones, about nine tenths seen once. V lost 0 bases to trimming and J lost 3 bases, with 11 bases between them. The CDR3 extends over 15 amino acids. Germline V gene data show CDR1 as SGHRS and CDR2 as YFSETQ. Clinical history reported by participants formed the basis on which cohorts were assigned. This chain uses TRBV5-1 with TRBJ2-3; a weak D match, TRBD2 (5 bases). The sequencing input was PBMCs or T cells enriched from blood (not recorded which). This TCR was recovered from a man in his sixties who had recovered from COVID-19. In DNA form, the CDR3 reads TGCGCCAGCAGCTTGGATAAGGGAGAGACAGATACGCAGTATTTT. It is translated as CASSLDKGETDTQYF.